The rows below give T cell receptor beta chains drawn from one sample of a study of blood T cell repertoires in COVID-19. The assay was immunoSEQ multiplex PCR, and TCRdb's table has in-frame clones only and misses some. The table has about 140,000 clones, around 79% seen once. The sample was PBMCs or T cells enriched from blood (not recorded which). All receptors derive from a woman between 45 and 65 years old who had recovered from COVID-19. CDR3s include the opening cysteine and the closing phenylalanine or tryptophan. D genes are given only for firm matches. Rows may omit the clone size; those that give it use once, few, many or a size class.

>TRBJ1-1|TRBV6-5|-|13|-
CASSFGLNTEAFF
TGTGCCAGCAGTTTTGGACTTAACACTGAAGCTTTCTTT
>TRBJ1-1|TRBV28|TRBD1|16|-
CAGRDRVFGGRTEAFF
TGTGCCGGCCGGGACAGGGTTTTTGGTGGGAGGACTGAAGCTTTCTTT
>TRBJ1-5|TRBV7-3|TRBD1|14|-
CASSPGQGPWPQHF
TGTGCCAGCAGCCCCGGACAGGGCCCTTGGCCCCAGCATTTT
>TRBJ1-4|TRBV7-8|TRBD1|15|few
CASSLWGQSNEKLFF
TGTGCCAGCAGCTTGTGGGGACAGTCGAATGAAAAACTGTTTTTT
>TRBJ1-2|TRBV3-1/TRBV3-2|-|12|-
CASSNTVYGYTF
TGTGCCAGCAGCAATACAGTCTATGGCTACACCTTC
>TRBJ1-1|TRBV5-1|TRBD1|16|few
CASSYLRQGRTTEAFF
TGCGCCAGCAGCTATCTTAGACAGGGACGGACCACTGAAGCTTTCTTT
>TRBJ1-2|TRBV19|TRBD1|13|-
CASRWTGGYGYTF
TGTGCCAGTAGATGGACAGGGGGCTATGGCTACACCTTC
>TRBJ1-1|TRBV28|-|11|-
CASTMADEAFF
TGTGCCAGCACCATGGCAGATGAAGCTTTCTTT
>TRBJ1-5|TRBV27|-|18|-
CASSLRSGRQLSNQPQHF
TGTGCCAGCAGTTTAAGGTCCGGGAGACAGTTAAGCAATCAGCCCCAGCATTTT
>TRBJ2-5|TRBV30|TRBD1|13|-
CAWNTGGGKTQYF
TGTGCCTGGAATACAGGGGGCGGAAAGACCCAGTACTTC
>TRBJ1-2|TRBV7-3|-|17|few
CASSLSQDRSSNYGYTF
TGTGCCAGCAGCTTAAGCCAGGACAGATCGTCTAACTATGGCTACACCTTC
>TRBJ2-5|TRBV7-2|TRBD2|16|-
CASRSPSSGGRETQYF
TGTGCCAGCAGATCTCCCTCTAGCGGGGGAAGGGAGACCCAGTACTTC
>TRBJ1-2|TRBV6-2/TRBV6-3|-|11|-
CASSQLHGYTF
TGTGCCAGCAGCCAACTACACGGCTACACCTTC
>TRBJ1-5|TRBV7-9|-|16|-
CASSGWTPGGNQPQHF
TGTGCCAGCAGCGGGTGGACTCCTGGGGGCAATCAGCCCCAGCATTTT
>TRBJ2-4|TRBV19|TRBD1|14|-
CASSRTGWADIQYF
TGTGCCAGTAGCCGGACAGGGTGGGCGGACATTCAGTACTTC
>TRBJ2-3|TRBV19|TRBD2|16|-
CASTSVAGARTDTQYF
TGTGCCAGTACCAGCGTGGCGGGAGCACGCACAGATACGCAGTATTTT
>TRBJ2-4|TRBV6-6|-|18|-
CASSPVIPKQVAKNIQYF
TGTGCCAGCAGTCCAGTGATTCCCAAACAGGTAGCCAAAAACATTCAGTACTTC
>TRBJ1-1|TRBV18|-|14|-
CASSPPGSNTEAFF
TGTGCCAGCTCACCCCCGGGATCGAACACTGAAGCTTTCTTT
>TRBJ1-1|TRBV7-9|-|14|once
CASSLSLLNTEAFF
TGTGCCAGCAGCTTATCCCTACTGAACACTGAAGCTTTCTTT
>TRBJ2-3|TRBV18|-|15|few
CASSPPLANTDTQYF
TGTGCCAGCTCACCACCCCTTGCGAACACAGATACGCAGTATTTT
>TRBJ2-1|TRBV5-6|TRBD2|15|-
CASSLASGRYNEQFF
TGTGCCAGCAGCTTGGCTAGCGGAAGATACAATGAGCAGTTCTTC
>TRBJ1-2|TRBV28|-|16|-
CASLRIGGAQNYGYTF
TGTGCCAGCCTACGGATAGGGGGGGCGCAGAACTATGGCTACACCTTC
>TRBJ2-5|TRBV6-6|TRBD2|17|-
CASSQNALAGGPETQYF
TGTGCCAGCAGTCAGAACGCCCTAGCGGGAGGGCCGGAGACCCAGTACTTC
>TRBJ2-1|TRBV7-3|TRBD2|16|-
CASSLNALAGTNEQFF
TGTGCCAGCAGCTTAAATGCCCTAGCGGGAACCAATGAGCAGTTCTTC
>TRBJ2-5|TRBV11-2|-|14|-
CASSLATGRETQYF
TGTGCCAGCAGCTTAGCCACAGGGAGAGAGACCCAGTACTTC
>TRBJ1-5|TRBV6-5|TRBD1|15|-
CASSSGTGYNQPQHF
TGTGCCAGCAGCTCCGGGACAGGATACAATCAGCCCCAGCATTTT
>TRBJ2-4|TRBV7-9|TRBD2|14|-
CASSRPGGKNIQYF
TGTGCCAGCAGCCGTCCGGGAGGCAAAAACATTCAGTACTTC
>TRBJ1-2|TRBV6-4|TRBD1|16|-
CASRRPPDRGKTGYTF
TGTGCCAGCAGGAGGCCCCCCGACAGGGGGAAAACTGGCTACACCTTC
>TRBJ1-2|TRBV5-6|TRBD1|15|-
CASSLMTGVTYGYTF
TGTGCCAGCAGCTTAATGACAGGGGTCACCTATGGCTACACCTTC